This TCR beta chain was retrieved from a study of blood T cell repertoires in COVID-19. Turning to the study itself: The analysed material was cDNA or gDNA that came from T cells, B-cell-depleted T cells, or PBMCs.

In the authors' workflow: Amplification from reference gene primers served as the basis for estimated nucleated cell counts. Some clones are missing from TCRdb's copy, which holds only in-frame ones; the method was immunoSEQ multiplex PCR. Clonal size and the V and J genes are those of that table, whereas D and trimming came from the DNA. The sample shows 350,000 or so clones, over 85% of them seen only once. Enrollment of patients from Seattle took place during active infection, with longitudinal follow-up. There are 16 residues in the CDR3. V was trimmed by 8 bases and J by 6 bases, leaving 25 bases between them. Germline CDR1 and CDR2: MDHEN and SYDVKM.

The sample was peripheral blood. The source of this sequence is a woman aged 60-75 years with COVID-19, enrolled during active disease. The chain joins TRBV28 to TRBJ1-2; D may be TRBD1 (5 bases). The CDR3 DNA reads TGTGCCAGCTCCCCGGGGAGGGGCTTAGTGGTACATGGCTACACCTTC. Translating it yields CASSPGRGLVVHGYTF.